A selection of T cell receptor beta chains follows, all from one sample in a study of CD8 T cells in ankylosing spondylitis. From the 5' RACE reads, TCRdb called clonotypes with MiXCR, one entry per CDR3 protein. The sample contains about 360,000 distinct CDR3 sequences, approximately 22% of which appear only once. The sequenced sample was blood, either unsorted or a sorted T cell fraction (not recorded which). The receptor source for this set is a male donor with ankylosing spondylitis or in good health (not recorded which). CDR3s include the opening cysteine and the closing phenylalanine or tryptophan. The D gene is left open where the match is weak. The size of a clone is reported for some rows only, either as once, few or many, or as a class for expanded clones.

d_gene	v_gene	j_gene	abundance	CDR3aa	CDR3nt
TRBD1	TRBV12-3/TRBV12-4	TRBJ1-4	once	CASSRYRDSRQKLFF	TGTGCCAGCAGCCGATACCGGGACAGTCGGCAGAAACTGTTTTTT
TRBD2	TRBV20-1	TRBJ2-7	-	CSARSGRRGNEQYF	TGCAGTGCTAGAAGCGGGAGACGAGGAAACGAGCAGTACTTC
-	TRBV27	TRBJ1-4	-	CASSLSGAANEKLFF	TGTGCCAGCAGTTTATCAGGGGCAGCTAATGAAAAACTGTTTTTT
-	TRBV24-1	TRBJ1-2	once	CATSDSDRYGYTF	TGTGCCACCAGTGATTCCGACAGATATGGCTACACCTTC
TRBD1	TRBV12-3/TRBV12-4	TRBJ2-6	-	CASSSNDRVNPSGANVLTF	TGTGCCAGCAGTTCTAATGACAGGGTAAACCCCTCTGGGGCCAACGTCCTGACTTTC
-	TRBV6-5	TRBJ2-5	-	CASSYSTGSRETQYF	TGTGCCAGCAGTTACTCGACGGGGAGCCGGGAGACCCAGTACTTC
-	TRBV7-9	TRBJ1-1	-	CASSLIGGGTEAFF	TGTGCCAGCAGCTTAATCGGGGGAGGCACTGAAGCTTTCTTT
-	TRBV28	TRBJ2-5	-	CASSFRGSRETQYF	TGTGCCAGCAGTTTCAGGGGTAGTAGGGAGACCCAGTACTTC
-	TRBV6-5	TRBJ2-5	few	CASSIPGGTQYF	TGTGCCAGCAGTATTCCCGGGGGGACCCAGTACTTC
-	TRBV12-3/TRBV12-4	TRBJ2-1	many	CASSFGELEQFF	TGTGCCAGCAGTTTTGGGGAGTTGGAGCAGTTCTTC
-	TRBV7-9	TRBJ2-1	-	CASSLGSGGSLGEQFF	TGTGCCAGCAGCTTAGGTTCCGGGGGTTCTTTGGGTGAGCAGTTCTTC
-	TRBV7-7	TRBJ2-3	few	CASSPMLGSTDTQYF	TGTGCCAGCAGCCCAATGCTCGGTAGCACAGATACGCAGTATTTT
-	TRBV14	TRBJ2-7	-	CASSQEVGSYEQYF	TGTGCCAGCAGCCAGGAGGTCGGGAGCTACGAGCAGTACTTC
TRBD1	TRBV5-1	TRBJ1-1	-	CASRNGDRMNTEAFF	TGCGCCAGCAGAAACGGGGACAGGATGAACACTGAAGCTTTCTTT
-	TRBV4-1	TRBJ2-1	-	CASSQLQGNEQFF	TGCGCCAGCAGCCAACTACAGGGTAATGAGCAGTTCTTC
-	TRBV30	TRBJ2-7	few	CAWSLGPRGEQYF	TGTGCCTGGAGTCTAGGTCCCAGAGGCGAGCAGTACTTC
-	TRBV21-1	TRBJ1-5	-	CATRHYSNQPQHF	TGTGCCACTCGACATTATAGCAATCAGCCCCAGCATTTT
-	TRBV20-1	TRBJ2-7	few	CSATSLGDMEEQYF	TGCAGTGCTACAAGCTTAGGGGACATGGAAGAGCAGTACTTC
TRBD2	TRBV2	TRBJ2-3	-	CASRGTRAGPDTQYF	TGTGCCAGCAGGGGGACTAGAGCGGGGCCAGATACGCAGTATTTT
-	TRBV9	TRBJ2-3	few	CASSAETDTQYF	TGTGCCAGCAGCGCAGAAACAGATACGCAGTATTTT
TRBD1	TRBV7-9	TRBJ2-7	few	CASSSRDRVYYEQYF	TGTGCCAGCAGCTCCCGGGACAGGGTATACTACGAGCAGTACTTC
-	TRBV24-1	TRBJ2-5	-	CATSARAPAETQYF	TGTGCCACCAGTGCTAGGGCCCCCGCAGAGACCCAGTACTTC
TRBD2	TRBV20-1	TRBJ2-1	few	CSARMLAGAYNEQFF	TGCAGTGCTAGAATGCTAGCGGGGGCCTACAATGAGCAGTTCTTC
-	TRBV12-3/TRBV12-4	TRBJ1-2	-	CASSFFAGDDYGYTF	TGTGCCAGCAGTTTTTTTGCGGGTGATGACTATGGCTACACCTTC
-	TRBV7-9	TRBJ1-5	few	CATTGSDVLNQPQHF	TGTGCCACAACGGGCAGCGACGTCCTTAATCAGCCCCAGCATTTT
TRBD2	TRBV20-1	TRBJ2-3	-	CSASRGLAGEPTQYF	TGCAGTGCTAGCCGCGGACTAGCGGGGGAGCCCACGCAGTATTTT
TRBD2	TRBV29-1	TRBJ2-2	few	CSVTTSGGGNTGELFF	TGCAGCGTCACGACTAGCGGGGGGGGCAACACCGGGGAGCTGTTTTTT
-	TRBV19	TRBJ1-1	few	CASSVTAMNTEAFF	TGTGCCAGTAGTGTGACAGCCATGAACACTGAAGCTTTCTTT
-	TRBV28	TRBJ2-7	-	CASSFYGGRLDEQYF	TGTGCCAGCAGTTTTTACGGGGGGCGATTGGACGAGCAGTACTTC
-	TRBV7-2	TRBJ2-2	-	CASSGPMRGVDTGELFF	TGTGCCAGCAGCGGGCCTATGAGGGGCGTCGACACCGGGGAGCTGTTTTTT
-	TRBV20-1	TRBJ2-3	few	CSARVGRGTDTQYF	TGCAGTGCTAGAGTCGGCCGGGGAACAGATACGCAGTATTTT
-	TRBV27	TRBJ1-1	few	CASGSLMNTEAFF	TGTGCCAGTGGGTCCCTTATGAACACTGAAGCTTTCTTT
TRBD2	TRBV20-1	TRBJ2-3	-	CSARDLAGGRMDTQYF	TGCAGTGCTAGAGATCTAGCGGGGGGGCGTATGGATACGCAGTATTTT
-	TRBV12-3/TRBV12-4	TRBJ1-3	-	CASTSQTGNTIYF	TGTGCCAGCACCTCGCAGACTGGAAACACCATATATTTT